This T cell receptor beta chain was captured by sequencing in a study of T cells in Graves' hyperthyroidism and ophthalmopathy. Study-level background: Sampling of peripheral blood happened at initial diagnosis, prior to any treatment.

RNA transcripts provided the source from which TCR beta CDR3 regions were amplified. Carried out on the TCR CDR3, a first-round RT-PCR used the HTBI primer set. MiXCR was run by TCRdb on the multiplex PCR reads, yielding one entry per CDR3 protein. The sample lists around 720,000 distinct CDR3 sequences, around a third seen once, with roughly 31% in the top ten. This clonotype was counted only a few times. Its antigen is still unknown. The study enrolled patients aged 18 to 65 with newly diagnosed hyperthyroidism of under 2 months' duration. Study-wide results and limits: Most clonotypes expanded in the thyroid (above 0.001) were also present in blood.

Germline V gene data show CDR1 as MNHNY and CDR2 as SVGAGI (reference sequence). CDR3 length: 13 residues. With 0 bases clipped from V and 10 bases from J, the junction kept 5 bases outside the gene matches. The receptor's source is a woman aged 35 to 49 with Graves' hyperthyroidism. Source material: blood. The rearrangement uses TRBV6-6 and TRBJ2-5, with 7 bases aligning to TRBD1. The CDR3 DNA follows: TGTGCCAGCAGTTACTCAAGGGACAGCGACCAGTACTTC. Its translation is CASSYSRDSDQYF.